This T cell receptor (beta chain) was profiled in a study of regulatory T cells in long-lasting Graves disease. Time point reported: persistent/refractory GD, antithyroid drugs over 5 years with positive TRAb. PBMCs were the source of the RNA used for TCR sequencing. Doctors identified Graves' disease using the American Thyroid Association guidelines. Enrollment of patients was through an endocrinology department in Xi'an, China. Peripheral blood, at 8.5 to 9 milliliters, went into EDTA tubes. Study-level points and caveats: Possibly, too few samples lowered accuracy.

HTBI primers from iRepertoire and Arm-PCR of CDR3 regions yielded the TCR beta libraries. A single record per CDR3 protein comes from TCRdb applying MiXCR to the multiplex PCR reads. In the table there are fewer than 550,000 distinct CDR3 sequences, about a fifth of which are singletons. Trimming took 1 base from V and 3 from J; bases not matched to a gene: 8. The germline CDR1 and CDR2 sequences are DFQATT and SNEGSKA (reference sequence). This CDR3 has 15 residues. A word on this clonotype: Its antigen is as yet unknown.

The V call is TRBV20-1, the J call TRBJ2-7; 8 bases agree with TRBD2. The material was peripheral blood mononuclear cells (PBMCs), obtained when the disease was refractory, from a patient treated with antithyroid drugs. This sequence originates from a female donor with Graves disease. Here the CDR3 DNA reads TGCAGTGCTAGAGTCAGCGGGGGTGAACTCTACGAGCAGTACTTC. Translated, it gives CSARVSGGELYEQYF.